Here is one T cell receptor beta chain with its context. The V gene's germline CDR1 is MNHEY and CDR2 SVGAGI. The CDR3 length is 14 residues. The V gene lost 9 bases and the J gene lost 4 bases, with 16 bases spanning the gap. This sample was taken from a study of blood T cell repertoires in COVID-19. Study details: Some COVID-19 samples were acute and others convalescent; all came from the United States, Italy and Spain.

Methods used by the authors: Estimation of nucleated cell counts was performed using reference gene primer amplification. Profiling relied on immunoSEQ multiplex PCR, and the TCRdb table lists in-frame clones only, not all of them. The DNA gave D and trimming, while V, J and clone size come from that table. Found here are approximately 50,000 clones, 75% to 95% of them singletons; the top ten hold under 7.5%. The TCR comes from a man aged 50-60 years with active COVID-19. Sequencing input: peripheral blood. The chain recombines TRBV6-5 with TRBJ2-1; maybe TRBD2 (6 bases). DNA of the CDR3: TGTGCCAGTTCCCTGACTAGAGTGTACAATGAGCAGTTCTTC. Encoded protein: CASSLTRVYNEQFF.